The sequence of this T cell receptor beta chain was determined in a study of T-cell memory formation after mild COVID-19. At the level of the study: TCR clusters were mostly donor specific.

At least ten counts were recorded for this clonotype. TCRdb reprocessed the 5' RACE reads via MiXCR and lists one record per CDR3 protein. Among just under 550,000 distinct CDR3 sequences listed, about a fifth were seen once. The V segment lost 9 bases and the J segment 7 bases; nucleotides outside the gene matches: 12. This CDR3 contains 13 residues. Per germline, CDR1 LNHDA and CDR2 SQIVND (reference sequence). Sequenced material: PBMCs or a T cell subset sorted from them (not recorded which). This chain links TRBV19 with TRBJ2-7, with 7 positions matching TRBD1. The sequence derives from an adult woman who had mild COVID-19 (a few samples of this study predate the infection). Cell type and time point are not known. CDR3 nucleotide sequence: TGTGCCAGCACTGGGACAGACCTACGAGAGCAGTACTTC. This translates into CASTGTDLREQYF.